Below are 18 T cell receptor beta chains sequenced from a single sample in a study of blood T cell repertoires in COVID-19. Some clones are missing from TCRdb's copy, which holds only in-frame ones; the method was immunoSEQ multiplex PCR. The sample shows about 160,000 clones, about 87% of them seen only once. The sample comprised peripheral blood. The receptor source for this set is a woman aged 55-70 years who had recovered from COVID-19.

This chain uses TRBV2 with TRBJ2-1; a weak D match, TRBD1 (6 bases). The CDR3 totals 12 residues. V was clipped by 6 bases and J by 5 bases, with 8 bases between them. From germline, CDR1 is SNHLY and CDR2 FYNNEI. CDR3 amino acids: CASRDRNNEQFF. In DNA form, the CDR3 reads TGTGCCAGCAGAGACAGGAACAATGAGCAGTTCTTC.

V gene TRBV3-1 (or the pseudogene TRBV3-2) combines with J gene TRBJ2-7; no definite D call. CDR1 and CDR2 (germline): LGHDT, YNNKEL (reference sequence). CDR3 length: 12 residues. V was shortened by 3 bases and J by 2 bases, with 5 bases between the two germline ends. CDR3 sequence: CASSHGAYEQYF. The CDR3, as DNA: TGTGCCAGCAGCCATGGAGCCTACGAGCAGTACTTC.

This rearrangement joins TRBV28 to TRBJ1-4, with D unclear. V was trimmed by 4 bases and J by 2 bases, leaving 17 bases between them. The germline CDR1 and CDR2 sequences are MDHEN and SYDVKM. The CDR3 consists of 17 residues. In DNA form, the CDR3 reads TGTGCCAGCAGTTCGGCGGCAGCCCGGTGGACTAATGAAAAACTGTTTTTT. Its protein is CASSSAAARWTNEKLFF.

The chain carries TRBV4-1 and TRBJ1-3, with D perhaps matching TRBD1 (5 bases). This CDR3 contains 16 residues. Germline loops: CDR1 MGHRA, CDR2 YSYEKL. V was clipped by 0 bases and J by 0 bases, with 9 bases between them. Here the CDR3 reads CASSQEGGISGNTIYF. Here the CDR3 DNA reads TGCGCCAGCAGCCAAGAGGGGGGGATCTCTGGAAACACCATATATTTT.

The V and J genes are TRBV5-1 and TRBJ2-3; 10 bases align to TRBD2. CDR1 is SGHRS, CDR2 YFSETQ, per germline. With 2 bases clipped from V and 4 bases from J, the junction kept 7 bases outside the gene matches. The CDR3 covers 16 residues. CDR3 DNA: TGCGCCAGCAGCTTAGCGGGGGGGCCGTTGGCAGATACGCAGTATTTT. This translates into CASSLAGGPLADTQYF.

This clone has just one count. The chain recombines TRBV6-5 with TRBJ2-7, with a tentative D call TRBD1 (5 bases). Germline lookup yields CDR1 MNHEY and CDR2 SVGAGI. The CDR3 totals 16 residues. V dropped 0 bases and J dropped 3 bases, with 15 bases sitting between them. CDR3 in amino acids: CASSYSGADPYYEQYF. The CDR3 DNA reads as TGTGCCAGCAGTTACTCAGGGGCCGACCCTTACTACGAGCAGTACTTC.

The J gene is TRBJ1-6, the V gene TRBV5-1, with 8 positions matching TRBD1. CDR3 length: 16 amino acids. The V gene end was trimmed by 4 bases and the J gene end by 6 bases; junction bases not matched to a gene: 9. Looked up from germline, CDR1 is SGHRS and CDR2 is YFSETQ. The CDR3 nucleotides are TGCGCCAGCAGCATACAGGGGGGTCGGAGTAATTCACCCCTCCACTTT. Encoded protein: CASSIQGGRSNSPLHF.

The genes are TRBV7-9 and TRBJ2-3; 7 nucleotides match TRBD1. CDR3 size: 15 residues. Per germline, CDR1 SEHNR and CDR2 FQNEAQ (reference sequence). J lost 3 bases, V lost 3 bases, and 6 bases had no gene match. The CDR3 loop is CASSFTGTATDTQYF. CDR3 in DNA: TGTGCCAGCAGCTTTACCGGGACAGCTACAGATACGCAGTATTTT. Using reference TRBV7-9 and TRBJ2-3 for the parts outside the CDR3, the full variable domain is DTGVSQNPRHKITKRGQNVTFRCDPISEHNRLYWYRQTLGQGPEFLTYFQNEAQLEKSRLLSDRFSAERPKGSFSTLEIQRTEQGDSAMYLCASSFTGTATDTQYFGPGTRLTVL.

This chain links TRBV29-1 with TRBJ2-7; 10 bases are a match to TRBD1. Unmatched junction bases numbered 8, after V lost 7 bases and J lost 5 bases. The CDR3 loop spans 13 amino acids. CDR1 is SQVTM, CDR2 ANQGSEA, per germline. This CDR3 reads CSARDRGDNEQYF. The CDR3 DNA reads TGCAGCGCCCGGGACAGGGGTGACAACGAGCAGTACTTC.

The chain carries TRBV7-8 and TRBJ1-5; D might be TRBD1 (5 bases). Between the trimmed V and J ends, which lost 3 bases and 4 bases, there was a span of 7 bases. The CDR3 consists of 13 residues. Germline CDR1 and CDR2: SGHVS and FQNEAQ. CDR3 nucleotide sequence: TGTGCCAGCAGCTTCGGGGGAAATCAGCCCCAGCATTTT. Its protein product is CASSFGGNQPQHF.

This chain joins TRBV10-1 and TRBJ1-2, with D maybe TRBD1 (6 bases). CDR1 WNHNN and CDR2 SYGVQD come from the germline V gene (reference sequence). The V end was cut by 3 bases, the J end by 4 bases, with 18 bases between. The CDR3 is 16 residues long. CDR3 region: CASSDRGAPGSYGYTF. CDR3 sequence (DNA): TGCGCCAGCAGTGATCGGGGGGCGCCCGGTTCCTATGGCTACACCTTC.

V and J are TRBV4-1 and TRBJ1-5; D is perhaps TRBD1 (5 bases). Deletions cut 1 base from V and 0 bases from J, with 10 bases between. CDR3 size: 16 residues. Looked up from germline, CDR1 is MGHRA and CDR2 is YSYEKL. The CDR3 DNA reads TGCGCCAGCAGCCAAGGGGGAGGGGATAGCAATCAGCCCCAGCATTTT. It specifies CASSQGGGDSNQPQHF.

The CDR3 DNA reads as TGTGCCAGCAGCTGGACAGGTTACAATGAGCAGTTCTTC. It specifies CASSWTGYNEQFF. The V call is TRBV7-3, the J call TRBJ2-1, with TRBD1 matching 7 bases. The CDR3 runs 13 residues. Germline V gene data show CDR1 as SGHTA and CDR2 as FQGTGA. V shed 4 bases, J shed 4 bases, and the junction held 1 base outside the gene matches.

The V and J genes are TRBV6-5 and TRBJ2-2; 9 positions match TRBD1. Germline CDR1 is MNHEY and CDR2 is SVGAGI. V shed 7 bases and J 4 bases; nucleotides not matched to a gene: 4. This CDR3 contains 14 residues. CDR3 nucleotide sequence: TGTGCCAGCATTCCGGGACAGGGCACCGGGGAGCTGTTTTTT. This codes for CASIPGQGTGELFF.

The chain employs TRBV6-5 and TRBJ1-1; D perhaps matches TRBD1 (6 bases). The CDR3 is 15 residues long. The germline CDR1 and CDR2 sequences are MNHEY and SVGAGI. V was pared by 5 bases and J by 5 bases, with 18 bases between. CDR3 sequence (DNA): TGTGCCAGCAGTCGTACAGGGATTGGAGTGACTGAAGCTTTCTTT. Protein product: CASSRTGIGVTEAFF.

The CDR3 bases are TGTGCCAGCAGTCCGGGACTAGCCTACGAGCAGTACTTC. It codes for CASSPGLAYEQYF. The gene calls are TRBV2 and TRBJ2-7, with 8 bases aligning to TRBD2. Per the germline V gene, CDR1 is SNHLY and CDR2 is FYNNEI. The CDR3 runs to 13 residues. Trimming cost V 5 bases and J 2 bases; bases outside gene matches: 2.

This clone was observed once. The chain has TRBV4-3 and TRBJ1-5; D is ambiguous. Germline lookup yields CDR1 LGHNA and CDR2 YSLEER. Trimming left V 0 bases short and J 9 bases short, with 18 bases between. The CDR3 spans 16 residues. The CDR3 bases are TGCGCCAGCAGCCAAGAAATTTTACAGACATTCGGGCCCCAGCATTTT. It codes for CASSQEILQTFGPQHF.

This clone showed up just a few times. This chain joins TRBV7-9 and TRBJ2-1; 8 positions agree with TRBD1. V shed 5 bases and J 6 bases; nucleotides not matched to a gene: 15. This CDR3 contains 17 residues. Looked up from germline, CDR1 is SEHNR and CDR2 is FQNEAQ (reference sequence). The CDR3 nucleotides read TGTGCCAGCAGCAGCCCGAGTAGGGGACAGGTCGCCAATGAGCAGTTCTTC. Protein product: CASSSPSRGQVANEQFF. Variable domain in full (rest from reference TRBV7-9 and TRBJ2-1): DTGVSQNPRHKITKRGQNVTFRCDPISEHNRLYWYRQTLGQGPEFLTYFQNEAQLEKSRLLSDRFSAERPKGSFSTLEIQRTEQGDSAMYLCASSSPSRGQVANEQFFGPGTRLTVL.